Each of the 8 T cell receptor beta chains below was sequenced from the same sample in a study of T cell changes during pregnancy in multiple sclerosis. TCRdb keeps only in-frame clones here, not all; method: immunoSEQ multiplex PCR. This table holds tens of thousands of clones, about 91% found once. The material sequenced was peripheral blood, taken after pregnancy. All receptors come from a female donor in good health, enrolled as a control in a pregnancy study.

This rearrangement joins TRBV2 to TRBJ2-5, with a tentative D call TRBD2 (5 bases). Germline assignment: CDR1 SNHLY and CDR2 FYNNEI. CDR3 length: 15 residues. Trimming left V 7 bases short and J 2 bases short, with 17 bases between. As DNA, the CDR3 is TGTGCCAGCAAAACGGGGTATCGGGCTCAAGAGACCCAGTACTTC. It is translated as CASKTGYRAQETQYF.

This chain links TRBV19 with TRBJ2-7; D not certain. The V gene's germline CDR1 is LNHDA and CDR2 SQIVND (reference sequence). The CDR3 is 13 amino acids. V was cut by 3 bases and J by 3 bases, with 9 bases left in between. The DNA of the CDR3 is TGTGCCAGTAGTATTAGAGTTGGCTACGAGCAGTACTTC. Its translation is CASSIRVGYEQYF. Full variable domain (outside the CDR3, taken from reference TRBV19 and TRBJ2-7): DGGITQSPKYLFRKEGQNVTLSCEQNLNHDAMYWYRQDPGQGLRLIYYSQIVNDFQKGDIAEGYSVSREKKESFPLTVTSAQKNPTAFYLCASSIRVGYEQYFGPGTRLTVT.

The chain uses TRBV5-1 and TRBJ2-7; 8 bases line up with TRBD1. The trim removed 4 bases at V and 5 bases at J, leaving 5 bases unmatched. The CDR3 has 13 residues. Germline CDR1 SGHRS, CDR2 YFSETQ. CDR3 amino acids: CASSQDREDEQYF. In DNA form, the CDR3 reads TGCGCCAGCAGCCAGGACAGGGAGGACGAGCAGTACTTC.

The chain links TRBV9 to TRBJ2-5, with a weak D call TRBD1 (5 bases). The germline gives CDR1 SGDLS, CDR2 YYNGEE. Trimming took off 6 bases at V and 8 bases at J, with 11 bases between the two ends. The CDR3 runs 11 residues. DNA for the CDR3: TGTGCCAGCACAGGGTTGGTAACCCAGTACTTC. Translated, it gives CASTGLVTQYF.

The chain joins TRBV6-5 to TRBJ1-5; the D is unclear. Germline values: CDR1 MNHEY, CDR2 SVGAGI. The ends were cut back, 1 base at V and 2 bases at J, with 6 bases in the middle. The CDR3 extends over 14 amino acids. The DNA of the CDR3 is TGTGCCAGCAGTTACTTGGGCGGCAATCAGCCCCAGCATTTT. Amino acid sequence: CASSYLGGNQPQHF.

The chain is built from TRBV19 and TRBJ1-2, with TRBD1 matching over 7 bases. The CDR3 is made up of 13 amino acids. The junction had 4 bases not matched to a gene; V was cut back by 6 bases and J by 3 bases. The germline gives CDR1 LNHDA, CDR2 SQIVND (reference sequence). CDR3 region: CASSTGVHYGYTF. The CDR3 region has the DNA TGTGCCAGTAGCACAGGGGTCCACTATGGCTACACCTTC.

The chain combines TRBV7-2 with TRBJ1-2, with D possibly TRBD1 on 5 matching bases. Germline loops: CDR1 SGHTA, CDR2 FQGNSA. Trimming removed 1 base from V and 5 bases from J, with 11 bases in between. The CDR3 spans 14 residues. CDR3 coding DNA: TGTGCCAGCAGCTTAGGTAGCCGGGGGTATGGCTACACCTTC. Protein: CASSLGSRGYGYTF.

DNA for the CDR3: TGTGCCAGCAGTTCACAGGGATCGGGTGGAAACATTCAGTACTTC. Its translation is CASSSQGSGGNIQYF. V and J are TRBV28 and TRBJ2-4, with D possibly matching TRBD1 (6 bases). This CDR3 contains 15 residues. Trimming shortened V by 4 bases and J by 6 bases, and 16 bases separated the two germline ends. The germline gives CDR1 MDHEN, CDR2 SYDVKM.